Below, 26 T cell receptor beta chains from the same sample are listed, as sequenced in a study of shared clonotypes between healthy human individuals. Profiling relied on immunoSEQ multiplex PCR, and the TCRdb table lists in-frame clones only, not all of them. The sample has 2 million to 3 million clones, approximately 90% seen once; the top ten hold over 0.12%. Sequencing was carried out using naive CD4+ T cells sorted from blood. Subset in this sample: CD45RA+ positively selected. The receptors here all came from a man aged 18 to 29 in good health.

The genes are TRBV5-4 and TRBJ1-4; TRBD1 agrees at 12 bases. V was clipped by 4 bases and J by 4 bases; unmatched bases: 5. Germline V gives CDR1 SGHNT, CDR2 YYREEE (reference sequence). This CDR3 is 16 amino acids long. CDR3 sequence reads: CASSAGTGGLNEKLFF. In DNA form, the CDR3 reads TGTGCCAGCAGCGCCGGGACAGGGGGCCTTAATGAAAAACTGTTTTTT.

This chain connects TRBV6-5 to TRBJ2-7; 8 bases align to TRBD2. Per the germline V gene, CDR1 is MNHEY and CDR2 is SVGAGI. V shed 6 bases and J 7 bases; nucleotides not matched to a gene: 8. There are 13 residues in the CDR3. In DNA, the CDR3 is TGTGCCAGCAGGAGAGCGGCTAGCGGGGAGCAGTACTTC. Translating gives CASRRAASGEQYF.

CDR3 nucleotide sequence: TGTGCCAGCAGCTTGGGGGCCGGAGGGGGCCCCTACGAGCAGTACTTC. This sequence encodes CASSLGAGGGPYEQYF. The rearrangement links TRBV7-2 to TRBJ2-7; D is perhaps TRBD1 (7 bases). The V end lost 3 bases, the J end lost 2 bases, and 17 bases lay between the germline ends. The CDR3 is made up of 16 amino acids. Germline V gene data show CDR1 as SGHTA and CDR2 as FQGNSA.

This clone turned up a few times. This chain joins TRBV30 and TRBJ1-1; D perhaps matches TRBD1 (6 bases). The CDR3 covers 12 residues. Trimming cost V 2 bases and J 10 bases, with 14 bases left between them. Per germline, CDR1 GTSNPN and CDR2 SVGIG (reference sequence). CDR3 sequence (DNA): TGTGCCTGGAGTCGTGGAACAGGGCTAGCTTTCTTT. Amino acid sequence: CAWSRGTGLAFF.

The gene calls are TRBV18 and TRBJ2-5; D is perhaps TRBD1 or TRBD2 (5 bases each). The germline V gene encodes CDR1 KGHSH and CDR2 LQKENI. The CDR3 consists of 15 residues. Deletions cut 2 bases from V and 0 bases from J, with 10 bases between. CDR3: CASSPFQGDQETQYF. The CDR3 DNA follows: TGTGCCAGCTCACCATTCCAGGGAGACCAAGAGACCCAGTACTTC.

To note about this clone: In the same sample, other DNA sequences code for this CDR3. V usage is TRBV6-5 and J usage is TRBJ1-2, with D hard to call. With 0 bases removed from V and 2 bases from J, the gap between germline ends came to 7 bases. There are 14 residues in the CDR3. The germline CDR1 and CDR2 sequences are MNHEY and SVGAGI. The CDR3 sequence is CASSYSAGNYGYTF. CDR3 in DNA: TGTGCCAGCAGTTACTCGGCGGGAAACTATGGCTACACCTTC.

The gene calls are TRBV6-5 and TRBJ2-1, with a weak D call TRBD2 (5 bases). Deletions cut 8 bases from V and 4 bases from J, with 18 bases between. Germline V gene data show CDR1 as MNHEY and CDR2 as SVGAGI. The CDR3 totals 15 residues. The CDR3 nucleotides are TGTGCCAGCGGCCCCCCCAGCGGAACTTACAATGAGCAGTTCTTC. It codes for CASGPPSGTYNEQFF.

This chain uses TRBV15 with TRBJ2-1; TRBD2 is a possible D gene (5 bases). CDR3 length equals 12 residues. Germline CDR1 and CDR2: LNHNV and YYDKDF (reference sequence). Deletions cut 0 bases from V and 15 bases from J, with 12 bases between. CDR3: CATSREGLRRFF. The CDR3 DNA reads TGTGCCACCAGCAGAGAAGGACTCCGCAGGTTCTTC.

As concerns this clone: Other DNA sequences of this sample code for an identical CDR3. The rearrangement joins TRBV7-2 to TRBJ2-3; the match to TRBD2 covers 7 bases. V gave up 1 base and J gave up 1 base; unmatched junction bases: 2. The germline V gene encodes CDR1 SGHTA and CDR2 FQGNSA. The CDR3 totals 15 residues. The DNA of the CDR3 is TGTGCCAGCAGCTTAGGGCTAGCGGGCACAGATACGCAGTATTTT. Its protein is CASSLGLAGTDTQYF.

This chain connects TRBV25-1 to TRBJ1-6, with a weak D call TRBD1 (5 bases). Germline V gives CDR1 MGHDK, CDR2 SYGVNS. The CDR3 consists of 15 residues. Between the trimmed V and J ends, which lost 1 base and 7 bases, there was a span of 11 bases. This chain's CDR3 is CASSEFSGKNSPLHF. CDR3 DNA sequence: TGTGCCAGCAGTGAATTCTCAGGGAAGAATTCACCCCTCCACTTT.

The CDR3 is CSAVGHNEQFF. For the CDR3, the DNA is TGCAGTGCTGTCGGACACAATGAGCAGTTCTTC. The rearrangement uses TRBV20-1 and TRBJ2-1; D remains unclear. This CDR3 region has 11 residues. The germline V gene encodes CDR1 DFQATT and CDR2 SNEGSKA (reference sequence). The V end was cut by 5 bases, the J end by 5 bases, with 7 bases between.

Comments on this clone: This sample also contains other DNA sequences that code for the same CDR3. This CDR3 reads CASSILPGQGNTEAFF. DNA for the CDR3: TGTGCCAGTAGTATCTTACCGGGACAGGGGAACACTGAAGCTTTCTTT. This chain connects TRBV19 to TRBJ1-1; 9 nucleotides match TRBD1. CDR3 length: 16 amino acids. The junction had 6 bases not matched to a gene; V was cut back by 3 bases and J by 1 base. Germline V gene sequence: CDR1 LNHDA, CDR2 SQIVND (reference sequence).

The chain links TRBV5-1 to TRBJ1-3; the D is unclear. Between the trimmed V and J ends, which lost 0 bases and 4 bases, there was a span of 14 bases. The germline CDR1 and CDR2 sequences are SGHRS and YFSETQ. The CDR3 contains 16 residues. The CDR3 bases are TGCGCCAGCAGCTTGGCGGGGATACTCTCCGGAAACACCATATATTTT. Its translation: CASSLAGILSGNTIYF.

As concerns this clone: This sample also contains other DNA sequences that code for the same CDR3. The rearrangement uses TRBV4-3 and TRBJ2-3; the D gene is possibly TRBD2 (6 bases). The germline V gene encodes CDR1 LGHNA and CDR2 YSLEER. The CDR3 consists of 13 residues. Trimming removed 3 bases at V and 2 bases at J, with 6 bases between. The CDR3 spells CASSQGLTDTQYF. The CDR3 DNA reads TGCGCCAGCAGCCAGGGACTCACAGATACGCAGTATTTT.

The chain carries TRBV6-5 and TRBJ2-3; D is possibly TRBD1 (6 bases). This CDR3 spans 15 amino acids. CDR1 MNHEY and CDR2 SVGAGI come from the germline V gene. The germline V and J ends were trimmed by 6 bases and 2 bases, with 15 bases remaining between them. This chain's CDR3 is CASRNGQTYTDTQYF. CDR3 DNA sequence: TGTGCCAGCAGAAACGGACAGACCTACACAGATACGCAGTATTTT.

The V call is TRBV13, the J call TRBJ2-1, with 8 bases identical to TRBD2. Germline loops: CDR1 PRHDT, CDR2 FYEKMQ (reference sequence). The V gene end was trimmed by 4 bases and the J gene end by 4 bases; junction bases not matched to a gene: 12. The CDR3 is made up of 17 amino acids. The CDR3 nucleotides read TGTGCCAGCAGCTACAGCGGGGGCCACTCTATTTACAATGAGCAGTTCTTC. Amino acid sequence: CASSYSGGHSIYNEQFF.

This clone has a single count. V is TRBV19 and J is TRBJ1-6, with a tentative D call TRBD1 (6 bases). V was pared by 5 bases and J by 5 bases, with 13 bases between. Germline V CDR1 and CDR2: LNHDA, SQIVND (reference sequence). The CDR3 has 15 residues. The CDR3 DNA follows: TGTGCCAGTAGTTCCTGGACAGCTAATAATTCACCCCTCCACTTT. Translating gives CASSSWTANNSPLHF.

The rearrangement links TRBV6-1 to TRBJ2-1; D perhaps matches TRBD1 (6 bases). The V end lost 5 bases, the J end lost 8 bases, and 19 bases lay between the germline ends. Germline CDR1 MNHNS, CDR2 SASEGT. The CDR3 runs to 15 residues. This CDR3 is CASSPGQALGDEQFF. CDR3 nucleotides: TGTGCCAGCAGTCCGGGACAAGCCCTTGGCGATGAGCAGTTCTTC.

Comments on this clone: Distinct nucleotide sequences in the sample also encode this CDR3. This chain uses TRBV5-1 with TRBJ2-3; D is unresolved. The CDR3 contains 12 residues. Germline assignment: CDR1 SGHRS and CDR2 YFSETQ. Trimming took off 3 bases at V and 5 bases at J, with 7 bases between the two ends. CDR3 nucleotides: TGCGCCAGCAGCTCGCCCGGAGATACGCAGTATTTT. Amino acids: CASSSPGDTQYF.

This chain joins TRBV19 and TRBJ1-2; a weak D match, TRBD1 (5 bases). Germline V gene lookup returns CDR1 LNHDA and CDR2 SQIVND (reference sequence). This CDR3 comprises 13 residues. V was cut by 5 bases and J by 0 bases, with 7 bases left in between. The CDR3 nucleotides read TGTGCCAGTAGTGGGGGGTCTAACTATGGCTACACCTTC. This gives the protein CASSGGSNYGYTF.

The V call is TRBV28, the J call TRBJ1-2, with D unresolved. Germline V gene lookup returns CDR1 MDHEN and CDR2 SYDVKM. V lost 4 bases and J 4 bases, leaving 19 bases between the germline ends. The CDR3 spans 16 residues. In nucleotides, the CDR3 is TGTGCCAGCAGTTCCCCCCCGGGCCAAGGCGTCTATGGCTACACCTTC. Protein: CASSSPPGQGVYGYTF.

In nucleotides, the CDR3 is TGTGCCAGCAGTTACTCTGCCGGGACAGTGAACACTGAAGCTTTCTTT. This encodes CASSYSAGTVNTEAFF. J is TRBJ1-1 and V is TRBV6-5, with 7 bases fitting TRBD1. The CDR3 has 16 amino acids. Germline V CDR1 and CDR2: MNHEY, SVGAGI. V lost 0 bases and J lost 0; bases outside the gene matches: 4.

This clone came up once. The chain uses TRBV6-1 and TRBJ1-4, with TRBD1 matching over 7 bases. V lost 7 bases to trimming and J lost 4 bases; unmatched junction nucleotides: 6. Germline CDR1 reads MNHNS; CDR2 reads SASEGT. The CDR3 has 14 residues. CDR3 in amino acids: CASKYDRDNEKLFF. CDR3 nucleotide sequence: TGTGCCAGCAAATACGACAGGGATAATGAAAAACTGTTTTTT.

The chain employs TRBV29-1 and TRBJ2-5, with 11 bases aligning to TRBD2. CDR1 and CDR2 (germline): SQVTM, ANQGSEA. The trim removed 1 base at V and 5 bases at J, leaving 12 bases unmatched. The length of the CDR3 is 17 residues. The CDR3: CSVEVLTSGKPRETQYF. The DNA for the CDR3 is TGCAGCGTTGAAGTGTTGACTAGCGGGAAACCTCGGGAGACCCAGTACTTC.

In its sample, this clone was seen a few times. The CDR3 sequence: CASSLLDVAFF. CDR3 nucleotide sequence: TGTGCCAGCAGCTTACTGGACGTAGCTTTCTTT. The J gene is TRBJ1-1, the V gene TRBV7-2; D gene ambiguous. Germline V gene lookup returns CDR1 SGHTA and CDR2 FQGNSA. V was shortened by 2 bases and J by 10 bases, with 8 bases between the two germline ends. The CDR3 loop spans 11 amino acids.

The chain has TRBV6-1 and TRBJ2-2, with a possible D match to TRBD2 (7 bases). The V end lost 6 bases, the J end lost 6 bases, and 14 bases lay between the germline ends. Germline-derived CDR1 and CDR2 are MNHNS and SASEGT. The CDR3 sequence is 14 residues long. CDR3 DNA sequence: TGTGCCAGCAGCGACCAAGGGGGGGCCGGGGAGCTGTTTTTT. Its protein is CASSDQGGAGELFF.